The 27 T cell receptor beta chains presented below share a single source sample, sequenced in a study of cytomegalovirus exposure and HLA in healthy donors. The primer mix had 60 Vbeta and 13 Jbeta primers. Generated by immunoSEQ multiplex PCR, the TCRdb table keeps only in-frame clones and is missing some. The sample yields about 110,000 clones, roughly 67% seen once. The sequenced material came from PBMCs. These receptors all stem from a young man in good health and CMV-seropositive.

This clone was observed a few times. The rearrangement links TRBV11-3 to TRBJ2-5, with 7 bases matching TRBD2. Per the germline V gene, CDR1 is SGHNT and CDR2 is YENEEA. V was pared by 4 bases and J by 2 bases, with 13 bases of the junction left unmatched. This CDR3 comprises 17 residues. As DNA, the CDR3 is TGTGCCAGCAGCTGGGGGGGACCGGGCGGTCGTCAAGAGACCCAGTACTTC. Translated, it gives CASSWGGPGGRQETQYF.

This chain connects TRBV18 to TRBJ1-1; possibly TRBD1 for D (5 bases). The CDR3 extends over 13 amino acids. Germline V gives CDR1 KGHSH, CDR2 LQKENI. The V gene lost 0 bases and the J gene lost 8 bases, with 10 bases spanning the gap. The CDR3 DNA sequence: TGTGCCAGCTCACCACCTAACGGGGGAGAAGCTTTCTTT. Translated, it gives CASSPPNGGEAFF.

V usage is TRBV13 and J usage is TRBJ1-6, with 8 bases fitting TRBD1. Germline V gene data show CDR1 as PRHDT and CDR2 as FYEKMQ (reference sequence). The trim removed 4 bases at V and 7 bases at J, leaving 6 bases unmatched. CDR3 length: 15 residues. DNA of the CDR3: TGTGCCAGCAGCTGGACAGGGTCTGGCAATTCACCCCTCCACTTT. Translating it yields CASSWTGSGNSPLHF.

The V call is TRBV6-6, the J call TRBJ2-1; D ambiguous. Germline V gene data show CDR1 as MNHNY and CDR2 as SVGAGI (reference sequence). V dropped 2 bases and J dropped 5 bases, with 10 bases sitting between them. This CDR3 has 14 residues. The CDR3 spells CASSYAHYDNEQFF. CDR3 in DNA: TGTGCCAGCAGTTACGCCCACTACGACAATGAGCAGTTCTTC.

This clone was detected a few times. This chain joins TRBV30 and TRBJ1-4; D remains unclear. The CDR3 is 12 amino acids. Germline V gives CDR1 GTSNPN, CDR2 SVGIG (reference sequence). The V gene lost 4 bases and the J gene lost 10 bases, with 13 bases spanning the gap. CDR3 coding DNA: TGTGCCTGGATGCGAGGGTACGGAAAACTGTTTTTT. It translates to CAWMRGYGKLFF.

This rearrangement joins TRBV7-3 to TRBJ2-1; tentatively, D is TRBD2 (5 bases). This CDR3 comprises 16 residues. Germline CDR1 reads SGHTA; CDR2 reads FQGTGA. V was pared by 1 base and J by 2 bases, with 12 bases between. CDR3 DNA: TGTGCCAGCAGCTTAAAAGGGCGGGTAACCTACAATGAGCAGTTCTTC. Amino acid sequence: CASSLKGRVTYNEQFF.

The gene calls are TRBV27 and TRBJ2-7, with D hard to call. Germline lookup yields CDR1 MNHEY and CDR2 SMNVEV (reference sequence). The CDR3 sequence is 14 residues long. V was pared by 3 bases and J by 0 bases, with 9 bases between. In nucleotides, the CDR3 is TGTGCCAGCAGTTTGAGACACAGCTCCTACGAGCAGTACTTC. Its protein product is CASSLRHSSYEQYF.

This chain joins TRBV2 and TRBJ2-1; TRBD2 agrees at 12 bases. This CDR3 comprises 15 residues. Unmatched junction bases numbered 6, after V lost 6 bases and J lost 6 bases. From germline, CDR1 is SNHLY and CDR2 FYNNEI. CDR3 protein: CASSQTSGGPNEQFF. CDR3 nucleotide sequence: TGTGCCAGCAGCCAGACTAGCGGGGGACCCAATGAGCAGTTCTTC.

The chain uses TRBV10-1 and TRBJ1-1; D is perhaps TRBD1 (5 bases). The CDR3 has 15 residues. CDR1 is WNHNN and CDR2 is SYGVQD in the germline V gene (reference sequence). Trimming took 0 bases from V and 3 from J, leaving 11 bases between them. In nucleotides, the CDR3 is TGCGCCAGCAGTGAGTCGAAGAAGGGGTACACTGAAGCTTTCTTT. Its translation: CASSESKKGYTEAFF.

The sample holds a few counts of this clone. This rearrangement joins TRBV6-5 to TRBJ1-3; D may be TRBD1 (6 bases). This CDR3 region has 14 residues. Germline lookup yields CDR1 MNHEY and CDR2 SVGAGI. The V end was cut by 6 bases, the J end by 0 bases, with 9 bases between. As DNA, the CDR3 is TGTGCCAGCAGCCGGGACACCTCTGGAAACACCATATATTTT. This codes for CASSRDTSGNTIYF.

CDR3 DNA sequence: TGTGCCAGCTCGCAACTAGCGGGGGCCCTTTCCGAGCAGTACGTC. Residues: CASSQLAGALSEQYV. The chain employs TRBV18 and TRBJ2-7; the match to TRBD2 covers 11 bases. From germline, CDR1 is KGHSH and CDR2 LQKENI. The V and J ends lost 6 bases and 6 bases, in that order; junction bases with no gene match: 10. The CDR3 covers 15 residues.

The chain links TRBV18 to TRBJ1-2; unclear D gene. The CDR3 is made up of 13 amino acids. Trimming cost V 6 bases and J 6 bases, with 14 bases left between them. Germline V gene sequence: CDR1 KGHSH, CDR2 LQKENI. CDR3 DNA: TGTGCCAGCTCCCCGGGAGGGCTCAATGGCTACACCTTC. This translates into CASSPGGLNGYTF. The full variable domain, with the rest looked up from reference TRBV18 and TRBJ1-2, is NAGVMQNPRHLVRRRGQEARLRCSPMKGHSHVYWYRQLPEEGLKFMVYLQKENIIDESGMPKERFSAEFPKEGPSILRIQQVVRGDSAAYFCASSPGGLNGYTFGSGTRLTVV.

This clone came up once. The chain carries TRBV20-1 and TRBJ2-1, with 8 bases lining up with TRBD2. V shed 3 bases and J 9 bases; nucleotides not matched to a gene: 1. This CDR3 is built from 11 residues. Germline CDR1 DFQATT, CDR2 SNEGSKA (reference sequence). CDR3 sequence (DNA): TGCAGTGCTAGCGGGGGGGGTGAGCAGTTCTTC. The encoded protein is CSASGGGEQFF.

About this clone itself: Other DNA variants within this sample encode the same CDR3. V usage is TRBV5-4 and J usage is TRBJ2-3; maybe TRBD1 (6 bases). Per the germline V gene, CDR1 is SGHNT and CDR2 is YYREEE (reference sequence). The CDR3 has 15 residues. The V end lost 4 bases, the J end lost 1 base, and 13 bases lay between the germline ends. CDR3 bases: TGTGCCAGCAGCCCTCCGGGACAAGGCACAGATACGCAGTATTTT. Protein sequence: CASSPPGQGTDTQYF.

The chain carries TRBV6-5 and TRBJ1-2; possibly TRBD1 for D (5 bases). V lost 2 bases and J lost 9, with 13 bases in between. This CDR3 is 13 amino acids long. Germline V CDR1 and CDR2: MNHEY, SVGAGI. Written as DNA, the CDR3 is TGTGCCAGCAGTTACCTACGGGGACTTAGCTACACCTTC. It yields the protein CASSYLRGLSYTF.

This chain links TRBV5-1 with TRBJ2-3; 11 bases align to TRBD2. The CDR3 has 16 amino acids. Losses at the gene ends were 3 bases for V and 5 bases for J; bases not matched to a gene: 8. Per the germline V gene, CDR1 is SGHRS and CDR2 is YFSETQ. For the CDR3, the DNA is TGCGCCAGCAGCTCATTAGCGGGGGGGCCGTTAGATACGCAGTATTTT. Protein: CASSSLAGGPLDTQYF.

The rearrangement links TRBV2 to TRBJ2-5; D not certain. The assigned J gene may be wrong: the sequence end matches TRBJ2-7 better. This CDR3 has 12 residues. The germline gives CDR1 SNHLY, CDR2 FYNNEI. CDR3 in amino acids: CASSEVSYEQYF. DNA of the CDR3: TGTGCCAGCAGTGAAGTCTCCTACGAGCAGTACTTC.

This clone was seen a handful of times. The chain links TRBV5-1 to TRBJ1-1; unclear D gene. The CDR3 is 11 residues long. Trimming took 5 bases from V and 2 from J, leaving 4 bases between them. Germline CDR1 is SGHRS and CDR2 is YFSETQ. As DNA, the CDR3 is TGCGCCAGCAGGAGTAACACTGAAGCTTTCTTT. Translated, it gives CASRSNTEAFF.

The J gene is TRBJ1-1, the V gene TRBV6-1; D is perhaps TRBD1 (5 bases). The CDR3 contains 15 residues. Germline loops: CDR1 MNHNS, CDR2 SASEGT. The V and J ends lost 8 bases and 0 bases respectively, with 16 bases between them. The CDR3 region has the DNA TGTGCCAGCTTCTCGGGGGATTCCATGAACACTGAAGCTTTCTTT. Amino acid sequence: CASFSGDSMNTEAFF.

This clone was observed a few times. V is TRBV5-1 and J is TRBJ1-4; D is perhaps TRBD1 (6 bases). Between the trimmed V and J ends, which lost 1 base and 3 bases, there was a span of 13 bases. Germline assignment: CDR1 SGHRS and CDR2 YFSETQ. This CDR3 spans 16 amino acids. The CDR3 here is CASSLTVQGPNEKLFF. The CDR3 DNA sequence: TGCGCCAGCAGCTTGACGGTACAGGGTCCTAATGAAAAACTGTTTTTT.

The chain combines TRBV19 with TRBJ2-1; 11 bases are shared with TRBD2. The CDR3 runs 16 residues. Germline V lookup: CDR1 LNHDA, CDR2 SQIVND (reference sequence). V dropped 7 bases and J dropped 7; count of bases not matched to a gene: 12. The chain's CDR3 is CASNPLAGGPGNEQFF. The DNA of the CDR3 is TGTGCCAGTAACCCTTTAGCGGGGGGGCCTGGGAATGAGCAGTTCTTC.

This clone was seen more than once but under ten times. This rearrangement joins TRBV30 to TRBJ2-1, with D maybe TRBD1 (6 bases). Trimming removed 3 bases at V and 7 bases at J, with 16 bases between. Per the germline V gene, CDR1 is GTSNPN and CDR2 is SVGIG (reference sequence). The length of the CDR3 is 14 residues. The CDR3 nucleotides read TGTGCCTGGAGCCACGGACAGAGAGGGAATGAGCAGTTCTTC. Translated: CAWSHGQRGNEQFF.

The table lists this clone with a few counts. The chain is built from TRBV19 and TRBJ1-1, with D possibly being TRBD1 (6 bases). Trimming cost V 9 bases and J 4 bases, with 15 bases left between them. Germline V lookup: CDR1 LNHDA, CDR2 SQIVND (reference sequence). CDR3 length: 13 residues. The CDR3 DNA reads as TGTGCCAGCCTCTCCGAAGGGGGCACTGAAGCTTTCTTT. It yields the protein CASLSEGGTEAFF.

This sequence joins TRBV5-1 and TRBJ1-2; D call uncertain. V was cut by 0 bases and J by 4 bases, with 10 bases left in between. The CDR3 extends over 14 amino acids. Germline V gene data show CDR1 as SGHRS and CDR2 as YFSETQ. CDR3 sequence (DNA): TGCGCCAGCAGCTTGGGATTGGGCTTCTATGGCTACACCTTC. Protein sequence: CASSLGLGFYGYTF.

This clone was recorded only once. The rearrangement links TRBV30 to TRBJ2-1; D might be TRBD2 (5 bases). V lost 2 bases and J 3 bases, leaving 11 bases between the germline ends. The CDR3 covers 14 residues. In germline, CDR1 is GTSNPN, CDR2 SVGIG (reference sequence). The CDR3: CAWSSGLHYNEQFF. In DNA, the CDR3 is TGTGCCTGGAGTTCTGGACTTCACTACAATGAGCAGTTCTTC. Full variable domain (missing parts from reference TRBV30 and TRBJ2-1): SQTIHQWPATLVQPVGSPLSLECTVEGTSNPNLYWYRQAAGRGLQLLFYSVGIGQISSEVPQNLSASRPQDRQFILSSKKLLLSDSGFYLCAWSSGLHYNEQFFGPGTRLTVL.

The sample holds a few counts of this clone. The chain joins TRBV6-5 to TRBJ2-2; a weak D match, TRBD1 (6 bases). This CDR3 contains 13 residues. Trimming pared 8 bases from V and 7 bases from J, leaving 14 bases between. Germline-derived CDR1 and CDR2 are MNHEY and SVGAGI. CDR3 sequence (DNA): TGTGCCAGCCAGGGGCTCGTGGTCGGGGAGCTGTTTTTT. It specifies CASQGLVVGELFF.

The chain uses TRBV5-1 and TRBJ2-7; D is perhaps TRBD2 (6 bases). The CDR3 runs to 12 residues. Germline V gives CDR1 SGHRS, CDR2 YFSETQ. Trimming cost V 5 bases and J 6 bases, with 12 bases left between them. DNA for the CDR3: TGCGCCAGCAGATGGGGAGGAGGCGAGCAGTACTTC. Encoded protein: CASRWGGGEQYF.